These T cell receptor beta chains were read from a single sample in a study of T cell repertoires in cytomegalovirus infection. One entry per CDR3 protein results from TCRdb running MiXCR on the reads. The repertoire includes about 130,000 distinct CDR3 sequences, 8% to 9% of them detected once, and around a tenth sits in the top ten. Sequenced input: PBMCs. Receptors were obtained from a human donor in good health (CMV status not recorded). Some clones in this sample may be carry-over from other donors' samples. The CDR3 runs from the conserved cysteine through the conserved F or W.

v_call	j_call	cdr3_aa
TRBV2	TRBJ1-2	CASSPSLGTSSVGYTF
TRBV7-9	TRBJ1-1	CASSLTGGGNTEAFF
TRBV20-1	TRBJ1-2	CSARRPQAGYGYTF
TRBV29-1	TRBJ2-5	CSVDLAQETQYF
TRBV28	TRBJ2-1	CASSRSGNNEQFF
TRBV20-1	TRBJ1-5	CSAGGAEDQPQHF
TRBV7-2	TRBJ1-6	CASSLADPKRFSYNSPLHF
TRBV19	TRBJ1-1	CASSKWSAGLQNTEAFF
TRBV19	TRBJ1-1	CASRPGGANTEAFF
TRBV5-5	TRBJ1-5	CASSWGTAASHQPQHF
TRBV7-2	TRBJ1-2	CASSSRANNYGYTF
TRBV29-1	TRBJ1-1	CSVERRLNTEAFF
TRBV28	TRBJ1-1	CASSSLTLNTEAFF
TRBV4-1	TRBJ1-2	CASSPRGDYGYTF
TRBV28	TRBJ1-2	CASSPTGRTGYTF
TRBV2	TRBJ2-1	CASSEYVGLADYNEQFF
TRBV7-2	TRBJ1-5	CASSLVTGGDQPQHF
TRBV20-1	TRBJ2-1	CSARQYIGQGPYNEQFF
TRBV7-9	TRBJ2-3	CASSPVPGQGKVWGTDTQYF
TRBV14	TRBJ2-2	CASSQGPGELFF
TRBV2	TRBJ2-7	CASSAGYEQYF
TRBV2	TRBJ1-1	CASKPSPMNTEAFF
TRBV15	TRBJ1-1	CATSRDRGGTAEAFF
TRBV6-4	TRBJ2-5	CASSATGVEAQYF
TRBV11-2	TRBJ2-1	CASSLGQGASYNEQFF
TRBV12-5	TRBJ2-2	CASGSPGQGTGELFF
TRBV15	TRBJ2-3	CATSRDPSSGVTQYF
TRBV7-9	TRBJ1-4	CASSFRSRDEKLFF
TRBV20-1	TRBJ2-3	CSAKQGRSTDTQYF
TRBV28	TRBJ2-2	CASSTGVGTGELFF
TRBV28	TRBJ2-5	CASSSPDRDTTQYF
TRBV12-3/TRBV12-4	TRBJ1-1	CASSLDPPGLSVAEAFF
TRBV2	TRBJ1-5	CASREGQGASQPQHF
TRBV9	TRBJ1-6	CASSTGAGLLNSPLHF
TRBV6-5	TRBJ1-2	CASSYKSGGRGYTF
TRBV20-1	TRBJ1-1	CSAPWRQITEAFF
TRBV7-2	TRBJ1-2	CASSPRGVRGYTF
TRBV10-1	TRBJ1-5	CASIRTGQENQPQHF
TRBV5-1	TRBJ1-1	CASSTSGSLRSGTEAFF
TRBV6-5	TRBJ2-3	CASRFGQGAQYF
TRBV7-2	TRBJ1-2	CASSLAMDRVANYGYTF
TRBV5-5	TRBJ1-2	CASSFGGSNYGYTF
TRBV14	TRBJ1-1	CASSPNKGRTEAFF
TRBV20-1	TRBJ2-1	CSARRGGGNYNEQFF
TRBV12-5	TRBJ2-1	CASGLPRTSGFYNEQFF